This passage covers 15 T cell receptor beta chains from one sample sequenced in a study of CD8 T cells in ankylosing spondylitis. Via MiXCR, TCRdb re-called the 5' RACE reads, giving one row per CDR3 protein. The sample consists of 200,000 to 250,000 distinct CDR3 sequences, 20% to 30% of them appearing once. Input material: blood, either unsorted or a sorted T cell fraction (not recorded which). All receptors derive from a male donor with ankylosing spondylitis or in good health (not recorded which).

This clonotype was seen repeatedly, ten times or more. This chain joins TRBV20-1 and TRBJ2-6; D is possibly TRBD2 (6 bases). The CDR3 spans 15 residues. Germline assignment: CDR1 DFQATT and CDR2 SNEGSKA (reference sequence). V lost 5 bases and J lost 4, with 15 bases in between. CDR3 protein: CSAEAGGSGANVLTF. CDR3 nucleotide sequence: TGCAGTGCTGAGGCCGGGGGATCCGGGGCCAACGTCCTGACTTTC.

The chain uses TRBV11-2 and TRBJ2-1; 8 positions agree with TRBD2. V lost 4 bases, J lost 15 bases, and 8 bases stayed unmatched. The CDR3 contains 12 residues. CDR1 and CDR2 from the germline V gene are SGHAT and FQNNGV. In DNA, the CDR3 is TGTGCCAGCAGCTCTTCGACTAGCGCTCCGTTCTTC. It is translated as CASSSSTSAPFF. Variable domain in full (rest from reference TRBV11-2 and TRBJ2-1): EAGVAQSPRYKIIEKRQSVAFWCNPISGHATLYWYQQILGQGPKLLIQFQNNGVVDDSQLPKDRFSAERLKGVDSTLKIQPAKLEDSAVYLCASSSSTSAPFFGPGTRLTVL.

In its sample, this clonotype was seen many times. Relative to the germline gene, one junction end is altered; a read error may explain this. V gene TRBV5-1 combines with J gene TRBJ2-7; D call uncertain. In germline, CDR1 is SGHRS, CDR2 YFSETQ. This CDR3 spans 13 amino acids. The CDR3 reads CASSLGQVYEQYF. As DNA, the CDR3 is TGTGCCAGCAGCTTAGGCCAGGTCTACGAGCAGTACTTC.

This clonotype was seen only a few times. V gene TRBV29-1 combines with J gene TRBJ2-3; 9 bases line up with TRBD1. CDR1 and CDR2 from the germline V gene are SQVTM and ANQGSEA. CDR3 size: 13 residues. Trimming cost V 5 bases and J 4 bases; bases outside gene matches: 4. DNA of the CDR3: TGCAGCGTTAGGGACAGGGCCGCAGATACGCAGTATTTT. This gives the protein CSVRDRAADTQYF.

This chain joins TRBV20-1 and TRBJ2-1; the match to TRBD2 covers 10 bases. Germline V gives CDR1 DFQATT, CDR2 SNEGSKA (reference sequence). Trimming cost V 0 bases and J 6 bases; bases outside gene matches: 5. The CDR3 covers 15 residues. CDR3 nucleotide sequence: TGCAGTGCTAGAGATGGAGCGGGAGGGTTCAATGAGCAGTTCTTC. Its translation is CSARDGAGGFNEQFF.

The chain recombines TRBV7-2 with TRBJ2-7; D perhaps matches TRBD2 (5 bases). CDR1 and CDR2 (germline): SGHTA, FQGNSA. Trimming took 4 bases from V and 7 from J, leaving 11 bases between them. The length of the CDR3 is 12 residues. CDR3 nucleotides: TGTGCCAGCAGCTCCCCGGGATGGGAGCAGTACTTC. Its protein product is CASSSPGWEQYF.

As regards this clonotype: One junction end disagrees with the germline gene, perhaps due to a read error. The chain combines TRBV7-9 with TRBJ2-1; D is possibly TRBD2 (5 bases). Germline CDR1 reads SEHNR; CDR2 reads FQNEAQ (reference sequence). The CDR3 length is 14 residues. The chain's CDR3 is CACSLEGSYNEQFF. CDR3 nucleotide sequence: TGTGCCTGCAGCTTAGAGGGCTCCTACAATGAGCAGTTCTTC.

This clonotype was observed a handful of times. V gene TRBV29-1 combines with J gene TRBJ2-3, with D hard to call. V was shortened by 3 bases and J by 3 bases, with 10 bases between the two germline ends. The V gene's germline CDR1 is SQVTM and CDR2 ANQGSEA. The CDR3 loop spans 13 amino acids. The CDR3 DNA reads as TGCAGCGTTGACGGACCCGGGACAGATACGCAGTATTTT. This translates into CSVDGPGTDTQYF.

In its sample, this clonotype was seen a few times. The V gene is TRBV4-2, the J gene TRBJ2-1; D is undetermined. The germline V gene encodes CDR1 LGHNA and CDR2 YNFKEQ. The V end was cut by 4 bases, the J end by 8 bases, with 15 bases between. The length of the CDR3 is 14 residues. CDR3 DNA: TGTGCCAGCAGCCGGCTGCTACTCGTGGATGAGCAGTTCTTC. Translated: CASSRLLLVDEQFF.

This clonotype was detected many times. The CDR3 DNA sequence: TGCAGCGTTGCCCTTGGGGGGGGTCAGAGGAAAAACATTCAGTACTTC. Protein: CSVALGGGQRKNIQYF. The V and J genes are TRBV29-1 and TRBJ2-4, with TRBD2 matching over 7 bases. CDR1 and CDR2 (germline): SQVTM, ANQGSEA. The CDR3 contains 16 residues. V was pared by 4 bases and J by 4 bases, with 13 bases of the junction left unmatched.

This chain joins TRBV5-1 and TRBJ1-2; tentatively, D is TRBD1 (5 bases). V was trimmed by 6 bases and J by 4 bases, leaving 19 bases between them. Germline CDR1 is SGHRS and CDR2 is YFSETQ. The CDR3 covers 15 residues. CDR3 region: CASKYSWGDTYGYTF. The CDR3, as DNA: TGCGCCAGCAAGTATAGTTGGGGCGACACCTATGGCTACACCTTC.

This chain connects TRBV18 to TRBJ2-7, with D uncertain. V was pared by 2 bases and J by 6 bases, with 23 bases between. This CDR3 region has 17 residues. Germline CDR1 is KGHSH and CDR2 is LQKENI. The CDR3 is CASSPSASGTSGVEQYF. The CDR3 DNA reads as TGTGCCAGCTCACCATCGGCTAGTGGCACGAGTGGGGTCGAGCAGTACTTC.

A single count supports this clonotype. One junction end does not reproduce the germline sequence, and a read error may be involved. The chain joins TRBV20-1 to TRBJ2-2; TRBD2 matches 8 bases. The CDR3 is 14 residues long. CDR1 DFQATT and CDR2 SNEGSKA come from the germline V gene (reference sequence). CDR3 residues: CSARGGRNAGELFF. CDR3 DNA: TGCAGTGCTAGAGGCGGGAGGAACGCCGGGGAGCTGTTTTTT.

At least ten counts were recorded for this clonotype. The chain links TRBV10-3 to TRBJ2-7, with no clear D. Germline CDR1 ENHRY, CDR2 SYGVKD. V was pared by 3 bases and J by 3 bases, with 12 bases between. This CDR3 comprises 14 residues. The CDR3 sequence: CAISDGRPVYEQYF. The CDR3, as DNA: TGTGCCATCAGTGACGGCAGACCAGTCTACGAGCAGTACTTC.

This clonotype was picked up many times. The rearrangement links TRBV12-3 or TRBV12-4 to TRBJ1-2; 9 bases fit TRBD1. V was pared by 5 bases and J by 8 bases, with 12 bases of the junction left unmatched. This CDR3 has 15 residues. DNA of the CDR3: TGTGCCAGCAGTCCACCGGGACAGGGCCCCCAAGGCTACACCTTC. This gives the protein CASSPPGQGPQGYTF.